This T cell receptor beta chain was captured in a study of spatial heterogeneity in lung cancer. Noted time point: sample taken at primary tumor resection. The input material, whole RNA from tumor, nontumor lung or frozen PBMC, was sequenced unsorted. This clonotype was recorded at least ten times. Every TCR cDNA molecule bore a unique molecular identifier. Each CDR3 protein gets one entry after TCRdb re-called the 5' RACE reads with MiXCR. Among some 6,900 distinct CDR3 sequences, around 4.3% were seen once, and the ten largest hold 20% to 30%. The V end was cut by 3 bases, the J end by 8 bases, with 11 bases between. CDR3 length equals 13 residues. Germline CDR1 reads SNHLY; CDR2 reads FYNNEI.

This clonotype was obtained from a female donor with early-stage non-small cell lung cancer. This specimen was normal lung tissue next to the tumor, taken at surgery. The V and J genes are TRBV2 and TRBJ2-4; unclear D gene. CDR3 sequence: CASSDEPHDIQYF. DNA for the CDR3: TGTGCCAGCAGTGACGAGCCCCATGACATTCAGTACTTC.